Shown below are 28 T cell receptor beta chains from a single sample sequenced in a study of tumor-infiltrating lymphocytes in oesophageal squamous cell carcinoma. TCRdb re-analysed the PCR reads in MiXCR, keeping a single row per CDR3 protein. This sample has about 10,000 distinct CDR3 sequences, with around 50% found just once. Sequencing was performed on esophageal tumor tissue. These receptors were collected from a male donor with esophageal squamous cell carcinoma.

This clonotype is a singleton in its sample. The junction does not match germline at one end; this may be a read error. The chain carries TRBV7-7 and TRBJ2-6; TRBD2 is a possible D gene (5 bases). Near its end, the DNA agrees better with TRBJ2-7, so the J call may be wrong. Germline-derived CDR1 and CDR2 are SSHAT and FNYEAQ (reference sequence). The CDR3 totals 13 residues. CDR3 in amino acids: CASSLDTGYEQYF. DNA of the CDR3: TGTGCTAGCAGCTTAGATACGGGGTACGAGCAGTACTTC.

This clonotype is judged medium-sized. The chain employs TRBV28 and TRBJ1-2; D remains unclear. The V end lost 2 bases, the J end lost 2 bases, and 15 bases lay between the germline ends. This CDR3 contains 16 residues. Germline V CDR1 and CDR2: MDHEN, SYDVKM. The CDR3 DNA is TGTGCCAGCAGTTTAGGTGGCCAGGATTTCAACTATGGCTACACCTTC. This translates into CASSLGGQDFNYGYTF.

Worth noting for this clonotype: The conserved phenylalanine or tryptophan is not found at the CDR3 terminus, so this likely reflects a read error. This CDR3 reads CASSLGRYGGDDTQYS. The CDR3 DNA sequence: TGTGCCAGCAGCCTAGGGAGGTACGGGGGCGACGATACGCAGTATTCT. The chain has TRBV7-6 and TRBJ2-3; possibly TRBD1 or TRBD2 for D (6 bases each). Per the germline V gene, CDR1 is SGHVS and CDR2 is FNYEAQ. Trimming took 5 bases from V and 6 from J, leaving 21 bases between them. CDR3 length: 16 amino acids.

Remarks on this clonotype: The conserved final phenylalanine or tryptophan is absent from the CDR3, which likely points to a read error. The DNA is left out, because the CDR3 cannot be placed on it with certainty; the CDR3 is given as TCRdb lists it. This chain's CDR3 is CASRTGPYEQYFGP. The rearrangement joins TRBV7-8 to TRBJ2-6; the table names TRBD2, a call not compared with the DNA. The germline V gene has CDR1 SGHVS and CDR2 FQNEAQ. The CDR3 length equals 14 residues, ends included.

This clonotype appeared a few times. The CDR3 sequence: CASSLVGYNEQFF. CDR3 in DNA: TGTGCCAGCAGCTTAGTGGGGTACAATGAGCAGTTCTTC. The chain uses TRBV7-6 and TRBJ2-1; the D is unclear. V was cut by 1 base and J by 4 bases, with 5 bases left in between. Germline V CDR1 and CDR2: SGHVS, FNYEAQ. This CDR3 spans 13 amino acids.

This clonotype is classed as large (0.1 to 1%). The chain recombines TRBV7-2 with TRBJ2-3; D not resolved. Germline V gene sequence: CDR1 SGHTA, CDR2 FQGNSA. The V and J ends lost 5 bases and 1 base respectively, with 10 bases between them. This CDR3 contains 14 residues. The CDR3 region is CASSAAAGTDTQYF. The CDR3 DNA reads as TGTGCCAGCAGCGCTGCCGCTGGCACAGATACGCAGTATTTT. The full variable domain, its missing parts supplied by reference TRBV7-2 and TRBJ2-3, is GAGVSQSPSNKVTEKGKDVELRCDPISGHTALYWYRQSLGQGLEFLIYFQGNSAPDKSGLPSDRFSAERTGGSVSTLTIQRTQQEDSAVYLCASSAAAGTDTQYFGPGTRLTVL.

This chain connects TRBV7-2 to TRBJ2-6; D unresolved. CDR1 is SGHTA, CDR2 FQGNSA, per germline. The CDR3 contains 14 residues. V was shortened by 5 bases and J by 2 bases, with 7 bases between the two germline ends. The CDR3 coding sequence is TGTGCCAGCAGCCCCCCTGCTGGGGCCAACGTCCTGACTTTC. It is translated as CASSPPAGANVLTF. The entire variable domain, with the rest obtained from reference TRBV7-2 and TRBJ2-6, is as follows: GAGVSQSPSNKVTEKGKDVELRCDPISGHTALYWYRQSLGQGLEFLIYFQGNSAPDKSGLPSDRFSAERTGGSVSTLTIQRTQQEDSAVYLCASSPPAGANVLTFGAGSRLTVL.

This clonotype was detected many times. A much bigger clone sits one base away, suggesting this may be a read error. The chain recombines TRBV7-3 with TRBJ2-7, with 7 bases that match TRBD2. The assigned J gene may be wrong: the sequence end matches TRBJ2-1 better. The CDR3 extends over 14 amino acids. Per germline, CDR1 SGHTA and CDR2 FQGTGA. The CDR3 DNA reads as TGTGCCAGCAGCTTAAGCGGGAGAGGCGGCGAGCAGTTCTTC. It yields the protein CASSLSGRGGEQFF.

The V call is TRBV7-4, the J call TRBJ1-1; D is undetermined. Trimming removed 5 bases at V and 0 bases at J, with 7 bases between. Per germline, CDR1 SGHVT and CDR2 SQSDAQ. The CDR3 consists of 13 residues. The CDR3 region has the DNA TGTGCCAGCAGCCTGACACTGAACACTGAAGCTTTCTTT. As protein: CASSLTLNTEAFF.

In this sample, this clonotype turned up a few times. The chain is built from TRBV28 and TRBJ2-7, with D perhaps matching TRBD2 (5 bases). The CDR3 loop spans 13 amino acids. Germline CDR1 MDHEN, CDR2 SYDVKM. The V end lost 2 bases, the J end lost 5 bases, and 10 bases lay between the germline ends. CDR3 residues: CASSLPGNNEQYF. CDR3 nucleotide sequence: TGTGCCAGCAGTTTACCGGGGAATAACGAGCAGTACTTC.

The chain joins TRBV20-1 to TRBJ2-2; 9 bases agree with TRBD2. Germline trimming cut 3 bases from V and 4 bases from J; bases unmatched to any gene: 9. This CDR3 contains 16 residues. Germline assignment: CDR1 DFQATT and CDR2 SNEGSKA (reference sequence). This CDR3 is CSASGVAGGITGELFF. CDR3 DNA sequence: TGCAGTGCTAGTGGAGTGGCGGGAGGGATCACCGGGGAGCTGTTTTTT.

Comments on this clonotype: In this CDR3 the conserved last residue, phenylalanine or tryptophan, is missing, so a read error is likely. The DNA is omitted, as the CDR3 cannot be located on it reliably, and the CDR3 follows TCRdb's listing. This CDR3 reads CASSSLGT. V gene TRBV12-3 or TRBV12-4 combines with J gene TRBJ2-3. The length of the CDR3 is 8 amino acids, counting both ends.

Regarding this clonotype: Lacking the conserved final phenylalanine or tryptophan, this CDR3 likely reflects a read error. No DNA is shown, since the ends of the CDR3 on it are uncertain; the CDR3 is the one TCRdb lists. J is TRBJ2-5 and V is TRBV27; the D call of TRBD1 is as the table states it, not checked on the DNA. Germline V gene data show CDR1 as MNHEY and CDR2 as SMNVEV (reference sequence). The CDR3 is 17 residues long, ends included. Here the CDR3 reads CASSFRGQGARGYTFGS.

This clonotype came up a few times. The chain links TRBV7-3 to TRBJ2-5; 8 bases agree with TRBD2. V dropped 4 bases and J dropped 6; count of bases not matched to a gene: 4. The length of the CDR3 is 13 residues. CDR1 SGHTA and CDR2 FQGTGA come from the germline V gene. As DNA, the CDR3 is TGTGCCAGCAGCTCGGGACTAGAACAGACCCAGTACTTC. Its protein is CASSSGLEQTQYF.

There are a few counts of this clonotype. The chain has TRBV9 and TRBJ2-1, with 9 bases fitting TRBD2. V shed 1 base, J shed 9 bases, and the junction held 5 bases outside the gene matches. This CDR3 spans 14 amino acids. Germline V CDR1 and CDR2: SGDLS, YYNGEE. CDR3 loop: CASSVPGLAREQFF. Written as DNA, the CDR3 is TGTGCCAGCAGCGTACCGGGACTAGCTCGTGAGCAGTTCTTC.

This clonotype is medium-sized in the sample. The chain couples TRBV11-3 to TRBJ2-5; D may be TRBD2 (7 bases). Germline lookup yields CDR1 SGHNT and CDR2 YENEEA. The V end lost 5 bases, the J end lost 0 bases, and 13 bases lay between the germline ends. The CDR3 has 15 amino acids. CDR3 in DNA: TGTGCCAGCAGCCCGGGGGGCCCTAACCAAGAGACCCAGTACTTC. Translating it yields CASSPGGPNQETQYF. The variable domain in full, with the rest retrieved from reference TRBV11-3 and TRBJ2-5, is EAGVVQSPRYKIIEKKQPVAFWCNPISGHNTLYWYLQNLGQGPELLIRYENEEAVDDSQLPKDRFSAERLKGVDSTLKIQPAELGDSAVYLCASSPGGPNQETQYFGPGTRLLVL.

This clonotype has only a few counts. A much bigger clone sits one base away, suggesting this may be a read error. The chain couples TRBV28 to TRBJ2-1; 12 bases are shared with TRBD2. The tail of the sequence fits TRBJ2-7 better, so the J call may be wrong. Germline CDR1 reads MDHEN; CDR2 reads SYDVKM. The CDR3 runs 17 residues. The CDR3 nucleotides read TGTGCCAGCAGTTTACGTGGACTAGCGGGGCCCTACAATGAGCAGTACTTC. Encoded protein: CASSLRGLAGPYNEQYF.

On this clonotype: An end of the junction differs from the germline gene, which may be a read error. J is TRBJ2-5 and V is TRBV7-6, with 7 bases identical to TRBD1. CDR3 length: 16 residues. The germline V gene encodes CDR1 SGHVS and CDR2 FNYEAQ. The CDR3 region is CASSLARTGGQETQYF. The CDR3 DNA sequence: TGTGCTAGCAGCTTAGCCCGGACAGGAGGTCAAGAGACCCAGTACTTC. Variable domain in full (rest from reference TRBV7-6 and TRBJ2-5): GAGVSQSPRYKVTKRGQDVALRCDPISGHVSLYWYRQALGQGPEFLTYFNYEAQQDKSGLPNDRFSAERPEGSISTLTIQRTEQRDSAMYRCASSLARTGGQETQYFGPGTRLLVL.

The chain uses TRBV11-2 and TRBJ2-3; TRBD2 might be the D (6 bases). The tail of the sequence fits TRBJ2-5 better, so the J call may be wrong. Germline CDR1 and CDR2: SGHAT and FQNNGV. This CDR3 is built from 16 residues. The CDR3 nucleotides are TGTGCCAGCAGCTATACGGTGGGGCGGGGTGGAGAGACCCAGTACTTC. It translates to CASSYTVGRGGETQYF.

J is TRBJ2-5 and V is TRBV7-2; a weak D match, TRBD1 (6 bases). The end of the DNA aligns better with TRBJ1-2, so the J call may be wrong. There are 16 residues in the CDR3. Germline V gives CDR1 SGHTA, CDR2 FQGNSA. The CDR3 protein is CASSLGLSGATDGYTF. The DNA of the CDR3 is TGTGCCAGCAGCTTAGGACTGTCAGGGGCGACGGATGGCTACACCTTC.

The chain recombines TRBV7-3 with TRBJ2-7; D ambiguous. The J call may be faulty, since TRBJ2-5 better matches the DNA end. Germline lookup yields CDR1 SGHTA and CDR2 FQGTGA. This CDR3 has 14 residues. The CDR3: CASSLRSGSETQYF. For the CDR3, the DNA is TGTGCCAGCAGCTTACGCTCGGGTTCAGAGACCCAGTACTTC.

This rearrangement joins TRBV7-2 to TRBJ2-1; 10 nucleotides line up with TRBD1. The end of the DNA fits TRBJ2-5 better, so the J call may be wrong. CDR3 length: 13 amino acids. The germline V gene encodes CDR1 SGHTA and CDR2 FQGNSA. CDR3 sequence: CASSAGQGQTQYF. In DNA, the CDR3 is TGTGCCAGCAGCGCGGGACAGGGGCAGACCCAGTACTTC.

By sample fraction, this clonotype is medium-sized. V gene TRBV7-8 combines with J gene TRBJ2-2; D unresolved. The CDR3 runs 15 residues. Per the germline V gene, CDR1 is SGHVS and CDR2 is FQNEAQ. The V end lost 5 bases, the J end lost 4 bases, and 14 bases lay between the germline ends. In nucleotides, the CDR3 is TGTGCCAGCAGCCCTGGACGCAGGAGCACCGGGGAGCTGTTTTTT. This gives the protein CASSPGRRSTGELFF.

By frequency in the sample, this clonotype is large. The chain recombines TRBV7-2 with TRBJ2-3; 9 bases agree with TRBD2. V was pared by 5 bases and J by 3 bases, with 6 bases of the junction left unmatched. The V gene's germline CDR1 is SGHTA and CDR2 FQGNSA. This CDR3 is 15 amino acids long. The DNA of the CDR3 is TGTGCCAGCAGCCCGCCCCTAGCGGGGACAGATACGCAGTATTTT. It specifies CASSPPLAGTDTQYF.

This clonotype was detected only a few times. A much larger clone lies one base from this, so it may be a read error. J is TRBJ2-1 and V is TRBV7-3; 8 bases line up with TRBD2. The CDR3 runs to 14 residues. The germline V gene encodes CDR1 SGHTA and CDR2 FQGTGA. V was clipped by 6 bases and J by 10 bases; unmatched bases: 11. CDR3 amino acids: CASRPSGGSYEQFF. For the CDR3, the DNA is TGTGCCAGCAGACCCAGCGGGGGCTCCTACGAGCAGTTCTTC.

About this clonotype: A much larger clone differs by one base, so this may be a read error. The chain is built from TRBV7-6 and TRBJ2-1; the match to TRBD2 covers 12 bases. The last part of the DNA fits TRBJ2-7 better; the J call may be wrong. This CDR3 region has 15 residues. Germline V gene data show CDR1 as SGHVS and CDR2 as FNYEAQ. The CDR3, as DNA: TGTGCTAGCAGCCCGACTAGCGGGGGTTACAATGAGCAGTACTTC. Translating gives CASSPTSGGYNEQYF.

This clonotype was seen once. The rearrangement links TRBV28 to TRBJ2-1, with TRBD2 matching over 8 bases. The DNA end favors TRBJ2-5, so the J call may be wrong. This CDR3 region has 17 residues. Looked up from germline, CDR1 is MDHEN and CDR2 is SYDVKM. The CDR3 coding sequence is TGTGCCAGCAGCGGAGTCTTCGGGGGGGTACGACAAGAGACCCAGTACTTC. Protein product: CASSGVFGGVRQETQYF.

This clonotype was seen ten or more times. Just one base apart from a much larger clone, this may be a read error. The gene calls are TRBV7-2 and TRBJ2-5; 8 nucleotides align to TRBD2. The CDR3 consists of 14 residues. Losses at the gene ends were 5 bases for V and 11 bases for J; bases not matched to a gene: 13. Germline V gene lookup returns CDR1 SGHTA and CDR2 FQGNSA. CDR3 nucleotides: TGTGCCAGCAGCCTCCAAGCGGGGGCCAATGAGCAGTACTTC. This codes for CASSLQAGANEQYF. Variable domain in full (rest from reference TRBV7-2 and TRBJ2-5): GAGVSQSPSNKVTEKGKDVELRCDPISGHTALYWYRQSLGQGLEFLIYFQGNSAPDKSGLPSDRFSAERTGGSVSTLTIQRTQQEDSAVYLCASSLQAGANEQYFGPGTRLLVL.